The 3 T cell receptor beta chains in this list originate from one sample, sequenced in a study of blood T cell repertoires in COVID-19. Produced via immunoSEQ multiplex PCR; TCRdb's table is partial and in-frame only. The sample lists approximately 360,000 clones; around 89% were seen once. Source material: peripheral blood. All receptors come from a man aged 40-55 years with acute or convalescent COVID-19.

The rearrangement joins TRBV4-1 to TRBJ2-7, with 9 bases identical to TRBD2. The J segment lost 5 bases and the V segment lost 0 bases, leaving 11 bases of the junction unmatched. The germline gives CDR1 MGHRA, CDR2 YSYEKL. The CDR3 length is 17 residues. CDR3: CASSQEGLAGRRNEQYF. For the CDR3, the DNA is TGCGCCAGCAGCCAAGAGGGCCTAGCGGGGCGCCGAAACGAGCAGTACTTC.

For the CDR3, the DNA is TGTGCCAGCAGACCCTCCAGGGCGGGACCGAGCAATCAGCCCCAGCATTTT. Its translation is CASRPSRAGPSNQPQHF. The chain is built from TRBV7-8 and TRBJ1-5, with a tentative D call TRBD1 (5 bases). The germline gives CDR1 SGHVS, CDR2 FQNEAQ. Trimming cost V 6 bases and J 1 base, with 19 bases left between them. This CDR3 is 17 amino acids long.

The chain is built from TRBV6-2 or TRBV6-3 and TRBJ2-5; TRBD2 matches 9 bases. The V and J ends lost 6 bases and 5 bases, in that order; junction bases with no gene match: 7. The germline CDR1 and CDR2 sequences are MNHEY and SVGEGT. This CDR3 is built from 14 residues. The CDR3 DNA reads as TGTGCCAGCAGCACGGGGACTAGCATGGAGACCCAGTACTTC. Its translation is CASSTGTSMETQYF.